These 11 T cell receptor beta chains were all obtained from the same sample, sequenced in a study of cytomegalovirus exposure and HLA in healthy donors. 60 Vbeta and 13 Jbeta primers were used in PCR. Some clones are missing from TCRdb's copy, which holds only in-frame ones; the method was immunoSEQ multiplex PCR. The profile covers roughly 120,000 clones, with around 80% appearing a single time and 13% taken by the ten largest. Sequencing input: PBMCs. The receptors originated from a woman between 55 and 75 years old in good health and CMV-seropositive.

Note on this clone: A junction end diverges from the germline sequence, so it may reflect a read error. DNA for the CDR3: TGTGCCAGCAGAGATCCAAGAGAGTCCCAGTACTTC. Encoded protein: CASRDPRESQYF. The rearrangement uses TRBV27 and TRBJ2-5; D gene uncertain. Per germline, CDR1 MNHEY and CDR2 SMNVEV (reference sequence). The length of the CDR3 is 12 residues.

V usage is TRBV5-8 and J usage is TRBJ1-5; 8 positions match TRBD1. CDR3 size: 14 residues. Germline V gene lookup returns CDR1 SGHTS and CDR2 YDEGEE. J was trimmed by 3 bases and V by 4 bases; bases with no gene match: 3. This chain's CDR3 is CASSRQGLNQPQHF. In DNA, the CDR3 is TGTGCCAGCAGCAGACAGGGGCTCAATCAGCCCCAGCATTTT.

The genes are TRBV6-5 and TRBJ1-1; D gene ambiguous. The CDR3 runs 14 residues. Trimming left V 2 bases short and J 0 bases short, with 7 bases between. CDR1 and CDR2 from the germline V gene are MNHEY and SVGAGI. DNA of the CDR3: TGTGCCAGCAGTTACGTCGGGATGAACACTGAAGCTTTCTTT. It yields the protein CASSYVGMNTEAFF.

This chain connects TRBV5-1 to TRBJ2-3; 7 positions agree with TRBD1. This CDR3 spans 13 amino acids. Losses at the gene ends were 6 bases for V and 4 bases for J; bases not matched to a gene: 5. Germline V lookup: CDR1 SGHRS, CDR2 YFSETQ. The CDR3 loop reads CASKTGDPDTQYF. CDR3 DNA: TGCGCCAGCAAAACAGGGGATCCAGATACGCAGTATTTT.

The chain couples TRBV18 to TRBJ1-5, with 7 bases fitting TRBD1. CDR3 size: 19 residues. The germline CDR1 and CDR2 sequences are KGHSH and LQKENI. The J segment lost 4 bases and the V segment lost 1 base, leaving 16 bases of the junction unmatched. The CDR3 region is CASSPRDLALAGGNQPQHF. In DNA, the CDR3 is TGTGCCAGCTCACCACGTGATCTAGCCCTGGCAGGGGGTAATCAGCCCCAGCATTTT.

This clone was found a few times. The V call is TRBV30, the J call TRBJ2-4; 7 nucleotides agree with TRBD1. The ends lost 2 bases at V and 6 bases at J; junction bases unmatched: 13. Germline V gene sequence: CDR1 GTSNPN, CDR2 SVGIG (reference sequence). The CDR3 has 16 residues. CDR3 DNA sequence: TGTGCCTGGAGTTCCCGACAGGGAAACCCAGGAAACATTCAGTACTTC. Its protein is CAWSSRQGNPGNIQYF.

This sequence joins TRBV4-3 and TRBJ1-1; no firm D call. The V and J ends lost 0 bases and 2 bases respectively, with 7 bases between them. This CDR3 is 14 amino acids long. CDR1 and CDR2 from the germline V gene are LGHNA and YSLEER. The CDR3 reads CASSQEPGNTEAFF. The CDR3 DNA reads as TGCGCCAGCAGCCAAGAACCAGGAAACACTGAAGCTTTCTTT.

CDR3 amino acids: CASTDQQGHQPQHF. In DNA form, the CDR3 reads TGTGCCAGCACAGATCAACAGGGGCATCAGCCCCAGCATTTT. This chain connects TRBV6-5 to TRBJ1-5, with 7 nucleotides matching TRBD1. Germline V gene data show CDR1 as MNHEY and CDR2 as SVGAGI. With 7 bases clipped from V and 5 bases from J, the junction kept 8 bases outside the gene matches. The CDR3 totals 14 residues.

This clone showed up just once. The chain uses TRBV5-1 and TRBJ1-2; 8 bases fit TRBD1. V dropped 4 bases and J dropped 8; count of bases not matched to a gene: 16. The germline V gene encodes CDR1 SGHRS and CDR2 YFSETQ. This CDR3 has 16 residues. CDR3 sequence (DNA): TGCGCCAGCAGCCCGAGTGGGACAGGCCTTAGGAAGGGCTACACCTTC. Its protein is CASSPSGTGLRKGYTF.

J is TRBJ1-4 and V is TRBV30, with 9 nucleotides matching TRBD1. The J segment lost 3 bases and the V segment lost 1 base, leaving 21 bases of the junction unmatched. The CDR3 contains 21 residues. The germline V gene has CDR1 GTSNPN and CDR2 SVGIG (reference sequence). The DNA of the CDR3 is TGTGCCTGGAGTGGTTACCGGACAGGGGATGTGATTGACAAGTCTAATGAAAAACTGTTTTTT. Its protein product is CAWSGYRTGDVIDKSNEKLFF.

This chain uses TRBV13 with TRBJ2-3; 11 bases match TRBD2. This CDR3 contains 15 residues. Germline V gives CDR1 PRHDT, CDR2 FYEKMQ (reference sequence). V lost 1 base to trimming and J lost 8 bases; unmatched junction nucleotides: 5. Here the CDR3 DNA reads TGTGCCAGCAGCTTAGTAGGTACTAGCGGGGGTACGCAGTATTTT. The encoded protein is CASSLVGTSGGTQYF.